This T cell receptor beta chain was observed in a study of blood T cell repertoires in COVID-19. Measured with immunoSEQ multiplex PCR; TCRdb has only the in-frame clones, and not every one. The sample has 110,000 to 150,000 clones; about four fifths are singletons. The CDR3 contains 17 residues. V dropped 0 bases and J dropped 2 bases, with 18 bases sitting between them. From germline, CDR1 is GTSNPN and CDR2 SVGIG (reference sequence). The specimen was PBMCs or T cells enriched from blood (not recorded which). The sequence derives from a man aged 40-55 years with acute COVID-19. V is TRBV30 and J is TRBJ2-3, with TRBD2 as a possible D gene (6 bases). CDR3 nucleotides: TGTGCCTGGAGTGTATCTACTGCTAGCGCGTTCACAGATACGCAGTATTTT. It codes for CAWSVSTASAFTDTQYF.